This T cell receptor (beta chain) is from a study of regulatory dendritic cells for organ transplantation. Study-level results: Memory T cells were less diverse than naive, with memory CD8+ most oligoclonal.

Naive CD45RA+ and memory CD45RO+ CD4+ or CD8+ T cells were FACS-sorted. Sequencing was performed with immunoSEQ multiplex PCR; in TCRdb, only in-frame clones are kept and a portion is missing. The sample consists of roughly 27,000 clones, roughly 85% of them appearing once. For this clone: Its target is not known.

This CDR3 region has 15 residues. The V gene end was trimmed by 6 bases and the J gene end by 3 bases; junction bases not matched to a gene: 7. Germline CDR1 and CDR2: ENHRY and SYGVKD. The receptor was derived from a human donor in good health. The sequenced material came from memory CD4+ T cells from blood. Indicated subset: CD45RO+ memory T cells. The rearrangement joins TRBV10-3 to TRBJ2-2; 7 bases agree with TRBD1. CDR3 DNA sequence: TGTGCCATCAGCGGGACCGGGACAGACACCGGGGAGCTGTTTTTT. Protein sequence: CAISGTGTDTGELFF.